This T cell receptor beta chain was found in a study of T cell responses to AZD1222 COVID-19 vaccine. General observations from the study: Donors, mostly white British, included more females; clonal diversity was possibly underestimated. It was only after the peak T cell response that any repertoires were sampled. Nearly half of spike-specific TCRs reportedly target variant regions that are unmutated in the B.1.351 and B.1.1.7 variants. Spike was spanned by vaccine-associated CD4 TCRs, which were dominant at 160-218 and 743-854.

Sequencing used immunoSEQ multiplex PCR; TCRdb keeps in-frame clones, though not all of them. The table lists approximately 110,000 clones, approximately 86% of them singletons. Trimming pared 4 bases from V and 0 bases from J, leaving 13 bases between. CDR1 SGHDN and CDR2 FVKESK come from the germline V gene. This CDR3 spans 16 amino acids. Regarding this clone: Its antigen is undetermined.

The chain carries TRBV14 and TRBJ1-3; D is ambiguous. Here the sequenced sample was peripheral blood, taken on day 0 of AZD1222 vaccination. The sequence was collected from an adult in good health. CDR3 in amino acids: CASSPHGVNSGNTIYF. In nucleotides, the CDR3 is TGTGCCAGCAGCCCCCATGGGGTAAACTCTGGAAACACCATATATTTT.